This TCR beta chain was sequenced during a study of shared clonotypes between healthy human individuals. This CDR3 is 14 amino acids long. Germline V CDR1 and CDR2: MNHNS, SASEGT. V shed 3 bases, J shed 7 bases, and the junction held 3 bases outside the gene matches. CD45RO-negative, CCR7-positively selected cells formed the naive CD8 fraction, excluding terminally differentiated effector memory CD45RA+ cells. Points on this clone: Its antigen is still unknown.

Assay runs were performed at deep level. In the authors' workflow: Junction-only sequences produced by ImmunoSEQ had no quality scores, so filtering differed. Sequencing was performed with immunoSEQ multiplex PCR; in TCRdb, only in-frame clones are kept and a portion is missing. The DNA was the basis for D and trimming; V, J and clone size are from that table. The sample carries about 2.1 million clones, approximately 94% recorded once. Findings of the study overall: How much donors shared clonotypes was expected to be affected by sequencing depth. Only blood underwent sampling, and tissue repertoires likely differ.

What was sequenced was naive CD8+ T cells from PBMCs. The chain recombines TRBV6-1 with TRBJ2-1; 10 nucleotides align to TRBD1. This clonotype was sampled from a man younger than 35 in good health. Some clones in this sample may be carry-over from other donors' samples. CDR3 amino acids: CASSEWDRGNEQFF. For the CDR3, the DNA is TGTGCCAGCAGTGAGTGGGACAGGGGTAATGAGCAGTTCTTC.